There are a few counts of the clone carrying this TCR beta chain. Antigen specificity is unknown. The data were obtained in a study of blood T cells in healthy people across ages. General study results and limits: Aged donors had fewer naive CD4+ cells and lower diversity than long-lived donors. CMV status of donors was unknown, possibly confounding expanded clonotype changes. Diversity figures based on one million T cells were deemed too low.

Next came a second PCR, run for roughly 6 to 11 cycles, which used a sample-barcoded 5' primer along with a J-beta primer mix. A single record per CDR3 protein comes from TCRdb applying MiXCR to the 5' RACE reads. The repertoire holds approximately 790,000 distinct CDR3 sequences, with approximately 59% as singletons. Russia was home to the donors, healthy Caucasian individuals aged about 6 to 90. Per germline, CDR1 SGHRS and CDR2 YFSETQ. The V gene lost 0 bases and the J gene lost 7 bases, with 8 bases spanning the gap. The CDR3 has 14 amino acids. Sample: blood. The genes are TRBV5-1 and TRBJ1-6; D unclear. This receptor was identified in a man in his thirties or forties in good health. The CDR3 is CASSLVEGNSPLHF. The CDR3 DNA reads as TGCGCCAGCAGCTTGGTGGAGGGCAATTCACCCCTCCACTTT. The whole variable domain, remainder taken from reference TRBV5-1 and TRBJ1-6, is KAGVTQTPRYLIKTRGQQVTLSCSPISGHRSVSWYQQTPGQGLQFLFEYFSETQRNKGNFPGRFSGRQFSNSRSEMNVSTLELGDSALYLCASSLVEGNSPLHFGNGTRLTVT.